The 16 T cell receptor beta chains below all came from one sample that was sequenced in a study of blood T cell repertoires in COVID-19. Sequencing was performed with immunoSEQ multiplex PCR; in TCRdb, only in-frame clones are kept and a portion is missing. The sample has about 200,000 clones, roughly 80% seen once; the top ten hold approximately 8%. The material sequenced was peripheral blood. The origin of the receptors is a woman of 80 years or more with COVID-19, enrolled during active disease.

The J gene is TRBJ2-5, the V gene TRBV19, with TRBD2 as a possible D gene (5 bases). Trimming cost V 6 bases and J 6 bases, with 23 bases left between them. Germline CDR1 is LNHDA and CDR2 is SQIVND (reference sequence). This CDR3 spans 16 amino acids. DNA for the CDR3: TGTGCCAGTAGAGCCGCTGACCTAGGTTTCGGGAAGACCCAGTACTTC. It codes for CASRAADLGFGKTQYF.

The chain uses TRBV5-1 and TRBJ2-3; D perhaps matches TRBD2 (6 bases). The germline V gene has CDR1 SGHRS and CDR2 YFSETQ. Trimming left V 9 bases short and J 0 bases short, with 11 bases between. This CDR3 is built from 13 residues. CDR3 DNA sequence: TGCGCCACCTCGCGGGACAGCACAGATACGCAGTATTTT. It specifies CATSRDSTDTQYF.

The gene calls are TRBV7-2 and TRBJ2-7, with D unclear. The CDR3 has 12 residues. Between the trimmed V and J ends, which lost 3 bases and 3 bases, there was a span of 6 bases. Germline V gene lookup returns CDR1 SGHTA and CDR2 FQGNSA. The CDR3 DNA follows: TGTGCCAGCAGCTTCCCGGGCTACGAGCAGTACTTC. Translation gives CASSFPGYEQYF.

This clone has just a few counts. This CDR3 is CASRRQGNTEAFF. Here the CDR3 DNA reads TGTGCCAGCAGGCGACAGGGGAACACTGAAGCTTTCTTT. The chain carries TRBV7-8 and TRBJ1-1; TRBD1 aligns across 7 bases. This CDR3 is 13 amino acids long. V lost 6 bases to trimming and J lost 1 base; unmatched junction nucleotides: 2. Germline V gene sequence: CDR1 SGHVS, CDR2 FQNEAQ.

The chain recombines TRBV7-3 with TRBJ2-5; weak D call: TRBD2 (6 bases). V was clipped by 4 bases and J by 5 bases, with 11 bases between them. The CDR3 is 13 amino acids. The germline V gene encodes CDR1 SGHTA and CDR2 FQGTGA. The CDR3 DNA sequence: TGTGCCAGCAGCTACGGGGGAAGGGAGACCCAGTACTTC. It specifies CASSYGGRETQYF.

This chain joins TRBV18 and TRBJ1-1, with 7 bases lining up with TRBD1. Germline loops: CDR1 KGHSH, CDR2 LQKENI. CDR3 size: 16 residues. The J segment lost 4 bases and the V segment lost 3 bases, leaving 11 bases of the junction unmatched. DNA for the CDR3: TGTGCCAGCTCACCCGGACAGGCTAGGAGCGCCACTGAAGCTTTCTTT. Translated: CASSPGQARSATEAFF.

The chain has TRBV10-3 and TRBJ1-2; TRBD1 is a possible D gene (5 bases). Germline CDR1 and CDR2: ENHRY and SYGVKD. This CDR3 has 12 amino acids. Trimming stripped 9 bases from V and 6 bases from J, with 14 bases between. The chain's CDR3 is CAILQGSHGYTF. As DNA, the CDR3 is TGTGCCATTCTCCAGGGTTCTCATGGCTACACCTTC.

V is TRBV2 and J is TRBJ2-5; 16 bases match TRBD2. There are 16 residues in the CDR3. After removal of 6 bases from V and 5 bases from J, the junction contained 6 bases not matched to a gene. Per the germline V gene, CDR1 is SNHLY and CDR2 is FYNNEI. The CDR3 sequence: CASRGTSGGARETQYF. CDR3 sequence (DNA): TGTGCCAGCAGAGGGACTAGCGGGGGGGCCCGGGAGACCCAGTACTTC.

The rearrangement links TRBV5-6 to TRBJ2-5; TRBD2 aligns across 10 bases. CDR1 and CDR2 (germline): SGHDT, YYEEEE. This CDR3 spans 15 amino acids. The V and J ends lost 3 bases and 7 bases, in that order; junction bases with no gene match: 9. The DNA of the CDR3 is TGTGCCAGCAGCTATCAAGCGGGAGGGGTGGGGACCCAGTACTTC. This sequence encodes CASSYQAGGVGTQYF.

The chain employs TRBV29-1 and TRBJ2-5; TRBD1 is a possible D gene (5 bases). CDR3 length equals 11 residues. CDR1 is SQVTM and CDR2 is ANQGSEA in the germline V gene. Trimming took 3 bases from V and 4 from J, leaving 6 bases between them. CDR3 residues: CSVDQGETQYF. DNA for the CDR3: TGCAGCGTTGACCAGGGAGAGACCCAGTACTTC.

The CDR3 is CASSSRGRANYGYTF. The CDR3 DNA reads TGTGCCAGCAGCTCCAGGGGGCGCGCTAACTATGGCTACACCTTC. The chain recombines TRBV7-2 with TRBJ1-2; 8 bases align to TRBD1. The CDR3 runs to 15 residues. The V gene end was trimmed by 4 bases and the J gene end by 0 bases; junction bases not matched to a gene: 4. CDR1 is SGHTA, CDR2 FQGNSA, per germline.

This chain joins TRBV2 and TRBJ1-6; D may be TRBD1 (5 bases). CDR1 is SNHLY, CDR2 FYNNEI, per germline. This CDR3 contains 12 residues. Between the trimmed V and J ends, which lost 4 bases and 7 bases, there was a span of 5 bases. CDR3 in DNA: TGTGCCAGCAGTGGACAGAATTCACCCCTCCACTTT. It is translated as CASSGQNSPLHF.

The chain combines TRBV5-4 with TRBJ2-2; 7 nucleotides match TRBD2. This CDR3 comprises 17 residues. CDR1 and CDR2 from the germline V gene are SGHNT and YYREEE (reference sequence). The V gene end was trimmed by 4 bases and the J gene end by 1 base; junction bases not matched to a gene: 10. CDR3 protein: CASSLPRGRENTGELFF. DNA of the CDR3: TGTGCCAGCAGCCTCCCACGGGGGAGGGAGAACACCGGGGAGCTGTTTTTT.

J is TRBJ1-3 and V is TRBV3-1 (or the pseudogene TRBV3-2); weak D call: TRBD1 (6 bases). Germline assignment: CDR1 LGHDT and CDR2 YNNKEL (reference sequence). V lost 4 bases to trimming and J lost 0 bases, with 10 bases between them. The CDR3 totals 15 residues. In nucleotides, the CDR3 is TGTGCCAGCAGCCGAGGACAGAGCTCTGGAAACACCATATATTTT. Its protein product is CASSRGQSSGNTIYF.

The rearrangement links TRBV18 to TRBJ1-3, with a possible D match to TRBD1 (6 bases). This CDR3 is built from 17 residues. V was clipped by 3 bases and J by 0 bases, with 15 bases between them. CDR1 is KGHSH and CDR2 is LQKENI in the germline V gene. The CDR3 loop reads CASSPVTGLSSGNTIYF. DNA for the CDR3: TGTGCCAGCTCACCGGTTACAGGGCTCTCCTCTGGAAACACCATATATTTT.

This clone occurred once. The genes are TRBV29-1 and TRBJ2-7; a possible D gene is TRBD2 (6 bases). The CDR3 consists of 13 residues. Trimming pared 0 bases from V and 3 bases from J, leaving 9 bases between. Germline CDR1 and CDR2: SQVTM and ANQGSEA. CDR3 in DNA: TGCAGCGTTGAAGAGGCGGACTACTACGAGCAGTACTTC. It translates to CSVEEADYYEQYF.